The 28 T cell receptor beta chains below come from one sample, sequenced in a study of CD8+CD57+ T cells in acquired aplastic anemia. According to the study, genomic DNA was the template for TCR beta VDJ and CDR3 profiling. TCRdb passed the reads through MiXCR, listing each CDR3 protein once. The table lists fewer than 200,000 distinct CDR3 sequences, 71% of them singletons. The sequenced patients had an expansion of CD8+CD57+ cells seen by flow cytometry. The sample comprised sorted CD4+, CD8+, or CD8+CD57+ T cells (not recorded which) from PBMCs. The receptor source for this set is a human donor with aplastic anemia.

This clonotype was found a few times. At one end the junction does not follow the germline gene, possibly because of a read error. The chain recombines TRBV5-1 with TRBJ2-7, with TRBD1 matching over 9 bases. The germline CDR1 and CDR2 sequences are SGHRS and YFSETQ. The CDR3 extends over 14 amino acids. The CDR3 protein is CASSLGTGTYEQYF. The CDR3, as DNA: TGTGCCAGCAGCTTAGGGACAGGGACCTACGAGCAGTACTTC.

As DNA, the CDR3 is TGTGCCATCAGGGACAGGGGTGGCAATCAGCCCCAGCATTTT. Translation: CAIRDRGGNQPQHF. J is TRBJ1-5 and V is TRBV10-3, with 9 bases aligning to TRBD1. In germline, CDR1 is ENHRY, CDR2 SYGVKD. The CDR3 totals 14 residues. V gave up 6 bases and J gave up 2 bases; unmatched junction bases: 2.

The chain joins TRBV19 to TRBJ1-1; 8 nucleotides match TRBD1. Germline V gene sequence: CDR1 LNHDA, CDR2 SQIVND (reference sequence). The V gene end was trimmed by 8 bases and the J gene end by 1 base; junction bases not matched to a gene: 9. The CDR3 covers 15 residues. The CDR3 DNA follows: TGTGCCAGTTCCAAATCCGGGACAGGGAACACTGAAGCTTTCTTT. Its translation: CASSKSGTGNTEAFF.

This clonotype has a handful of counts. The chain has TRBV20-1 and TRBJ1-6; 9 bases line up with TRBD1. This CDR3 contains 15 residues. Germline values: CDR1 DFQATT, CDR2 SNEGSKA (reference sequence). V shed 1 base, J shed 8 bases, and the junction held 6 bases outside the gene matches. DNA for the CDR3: TGCAGTGCTAGAGCGGTAACAGGGGGCGATTCACCCCTCCACTTT. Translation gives CSARAVTGGDSPLHF.

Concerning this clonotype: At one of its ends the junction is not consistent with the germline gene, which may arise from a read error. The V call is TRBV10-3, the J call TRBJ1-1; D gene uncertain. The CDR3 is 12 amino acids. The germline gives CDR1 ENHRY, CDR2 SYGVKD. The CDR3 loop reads CASSEKTRQAFF. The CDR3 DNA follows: TGTGCCAGCAGTGAGAAAACGAGGCAAGCTTTCTTT.

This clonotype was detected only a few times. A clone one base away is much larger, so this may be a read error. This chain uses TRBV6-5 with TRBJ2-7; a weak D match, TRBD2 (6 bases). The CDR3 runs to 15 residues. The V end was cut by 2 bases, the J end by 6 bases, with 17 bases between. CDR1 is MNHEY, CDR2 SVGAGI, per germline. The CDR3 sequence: CASSYHSGSTCEQYF. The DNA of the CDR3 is TGTGCCAGCAGTTACCATAGCGGAAGTACCTGCGAGCAGTACTTC.

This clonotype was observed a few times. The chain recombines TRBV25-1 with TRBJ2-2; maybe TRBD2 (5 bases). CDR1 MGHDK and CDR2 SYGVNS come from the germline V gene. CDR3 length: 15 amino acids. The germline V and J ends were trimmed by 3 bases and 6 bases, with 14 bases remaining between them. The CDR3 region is CASSDPRATAGELFF. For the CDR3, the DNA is TGTGCCAGCAGTGATCCGAGGGCCACCGCCGGGGAGCTGTTTTTT.

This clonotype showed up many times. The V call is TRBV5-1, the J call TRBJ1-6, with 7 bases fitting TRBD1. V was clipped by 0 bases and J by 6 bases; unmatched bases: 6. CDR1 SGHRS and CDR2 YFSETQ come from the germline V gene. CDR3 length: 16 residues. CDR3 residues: CASSLGDRLLNSPLHF. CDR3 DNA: TGCGCCAGCAGCTTGGGGGACAGACTTCTTAATTCACCCCTCCACTTT.

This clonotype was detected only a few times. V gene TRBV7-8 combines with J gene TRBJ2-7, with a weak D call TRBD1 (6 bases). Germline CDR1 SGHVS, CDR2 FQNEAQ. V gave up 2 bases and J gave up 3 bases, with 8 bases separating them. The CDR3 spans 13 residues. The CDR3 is CASSLQDSYEQYF. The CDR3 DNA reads TGTGCCAGCAGCTTACAGGACAGCTACGAGCAGTACTTC.

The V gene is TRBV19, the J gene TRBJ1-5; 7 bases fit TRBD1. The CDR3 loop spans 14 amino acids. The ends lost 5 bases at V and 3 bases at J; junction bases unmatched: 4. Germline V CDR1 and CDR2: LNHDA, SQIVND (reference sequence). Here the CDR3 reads CASSPDRNNQPQHF. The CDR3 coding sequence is TGTGCCAGTAGTCCGGACAGGAACAATCAGCCCCAGCATTTT.

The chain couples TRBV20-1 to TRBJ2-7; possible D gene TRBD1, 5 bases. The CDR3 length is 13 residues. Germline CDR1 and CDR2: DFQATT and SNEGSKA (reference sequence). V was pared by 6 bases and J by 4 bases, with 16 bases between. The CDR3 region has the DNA TGCAGTGCCCCAGGGTCGGGTAGGTACGAGCAGTACTTC. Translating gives CSAPGSGRYEQYF.

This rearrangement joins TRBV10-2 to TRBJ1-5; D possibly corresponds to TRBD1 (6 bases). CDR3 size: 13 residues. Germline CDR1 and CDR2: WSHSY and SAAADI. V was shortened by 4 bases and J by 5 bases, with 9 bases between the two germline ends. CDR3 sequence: CASSGNRDQPQHF. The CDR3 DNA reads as TGCGCCAGCAGTGGAAACAGGGATCAGCCCCAGCATTTT.

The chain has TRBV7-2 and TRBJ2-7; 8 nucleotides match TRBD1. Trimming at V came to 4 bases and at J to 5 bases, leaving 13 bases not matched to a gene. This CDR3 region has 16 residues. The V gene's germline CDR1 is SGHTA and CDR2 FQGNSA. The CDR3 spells CASSSQGARRLDEQYF. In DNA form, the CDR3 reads TGTGCCAGCAGCTCGCAGGGGGCTAGGAGGTTGGACGAGCAGTACTTC.

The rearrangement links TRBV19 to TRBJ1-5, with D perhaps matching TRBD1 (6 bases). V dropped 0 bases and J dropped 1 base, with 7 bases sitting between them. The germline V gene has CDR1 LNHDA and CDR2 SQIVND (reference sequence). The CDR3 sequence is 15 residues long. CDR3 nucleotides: TGTGCCAGTAGTATAGATGGGGGCAGCAATCAGCCCCAGCATTTT. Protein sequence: CASSIDGGSNQPQHF.

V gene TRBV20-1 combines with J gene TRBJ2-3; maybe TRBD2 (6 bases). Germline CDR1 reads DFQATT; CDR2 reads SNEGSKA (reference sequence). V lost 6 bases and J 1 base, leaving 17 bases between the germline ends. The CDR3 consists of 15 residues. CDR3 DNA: TGCAGTGCGGAGCGGCCGGGCGGGGGCACAGATACGCAGTATTTT. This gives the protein CSAERPGGGTDTQYF.

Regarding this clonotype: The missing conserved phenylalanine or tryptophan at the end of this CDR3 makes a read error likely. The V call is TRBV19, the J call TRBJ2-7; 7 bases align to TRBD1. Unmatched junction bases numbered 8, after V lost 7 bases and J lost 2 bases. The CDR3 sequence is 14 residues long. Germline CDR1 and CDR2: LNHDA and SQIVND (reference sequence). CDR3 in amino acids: CASNTDRVAYEQYL. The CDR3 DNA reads TGTGCCAGTAATACTGACAGGGTTGCCTACGAGCAGTACCTC.

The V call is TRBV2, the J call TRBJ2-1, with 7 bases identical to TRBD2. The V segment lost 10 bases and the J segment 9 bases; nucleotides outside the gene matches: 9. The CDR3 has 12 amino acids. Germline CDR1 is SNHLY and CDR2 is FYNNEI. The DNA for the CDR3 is TGTGCCAAAGCGGGGCGGCGGGGTGAGCAGTTCTTC. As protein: CAKAGRRGEQFF.

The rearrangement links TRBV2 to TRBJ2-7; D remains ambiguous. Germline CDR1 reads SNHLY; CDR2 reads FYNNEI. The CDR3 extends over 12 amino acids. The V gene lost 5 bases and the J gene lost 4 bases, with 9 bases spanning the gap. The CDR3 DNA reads TGTGCCAGCAGTCAAGATTTATACGAGCAGTACTTC. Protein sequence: CASSQDLYEQYF.

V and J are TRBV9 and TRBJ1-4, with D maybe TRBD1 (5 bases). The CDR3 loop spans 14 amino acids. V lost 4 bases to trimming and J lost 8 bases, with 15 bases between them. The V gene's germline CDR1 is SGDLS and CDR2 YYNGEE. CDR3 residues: CASSPYRIGEKLFF. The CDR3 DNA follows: TGTGCCAGCAGCCCTTACAGGATCGGAGAAAAACTGTTTTTT.

The CDR3 DNA sequence: TGTGCCAGCAGCGCGGGACAGGGGGCAATAGATACGCAGTATTTT. Translated, it gives CASSAGQGAIDTQYF. The chain joins TRBV7-2 to TRBJ2-3, with 12 bases aligning to TRBD1. The V segment lost 5 bases and the J segment 5 bases; nucleotides outside the gene matches: 5. In germline, CDR1 is SGHTA, CDR2 FQGNSA. The CDR3 spans 15 residues.

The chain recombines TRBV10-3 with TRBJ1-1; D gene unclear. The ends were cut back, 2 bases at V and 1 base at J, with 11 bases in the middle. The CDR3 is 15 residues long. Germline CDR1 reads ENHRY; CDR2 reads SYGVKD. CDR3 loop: CAISENRKENTEAFF. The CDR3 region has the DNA TGTGCCATCAGTGAGAATCGGAAGGAGAACACTGAAGCTTTCTTT.

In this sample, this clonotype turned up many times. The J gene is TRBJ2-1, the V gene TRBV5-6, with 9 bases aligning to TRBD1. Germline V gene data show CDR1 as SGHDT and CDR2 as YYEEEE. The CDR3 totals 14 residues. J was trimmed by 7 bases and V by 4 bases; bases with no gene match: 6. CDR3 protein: CASSPRQGGNEQFF. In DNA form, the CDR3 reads TGTGCCAGCAGCCCGAGACAGGGGGGGAATGAGCAGTTCTTC.

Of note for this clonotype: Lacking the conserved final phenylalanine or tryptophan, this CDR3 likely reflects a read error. CDR3 sequence (DNA): TGTGCCAGCAGCTTACGGTCTCCGGGGGCTGAAGCTTTCTGT. Amino acids: CASSLRSPGAEAFC. The chain uses TRBV7-3 and TRBJ1-1; TRBD1 is a possible D gene (5 bases). Germline CDR1 reads SGHTA; CDR2 reads FQGTGA. V shed 2 bases and J shed 6 bases, with 13 bases lying between them. The CDR3 length is 14 residues.

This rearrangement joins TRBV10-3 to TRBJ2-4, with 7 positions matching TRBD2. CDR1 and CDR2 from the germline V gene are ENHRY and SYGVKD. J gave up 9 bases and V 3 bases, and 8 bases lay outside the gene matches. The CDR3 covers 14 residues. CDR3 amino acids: CAISDEGGGSIQYF. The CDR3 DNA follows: TGTGCCATCAGTGATGAGGGCGGGGGAAGCATTCAGTACTTC.

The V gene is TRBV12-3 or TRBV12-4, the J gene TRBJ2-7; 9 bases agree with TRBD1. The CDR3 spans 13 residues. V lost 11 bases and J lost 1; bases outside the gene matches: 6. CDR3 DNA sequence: TGTGCCCGTGGGACAGGGCAATCCTACGAGCAGTACTTC. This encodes CARGTGQSYEQYF.

The CDR3 DNA sequence: TGTGCCAGCAGCTTCCCTGGGGGACCCCTCCACTTT. Encoded protein: CASSFPGGPLHF. The gene calls are TRBV7-2 and TRBJ1-6; D is perhaps TRBD1 (5 bases). Trimming left V 3 bases short and J 12 bases short, with 9 bases between. The CDR3 consists of 12 residues. CDR1 is SGHTA, CDR2 FQGNSA, per germline.

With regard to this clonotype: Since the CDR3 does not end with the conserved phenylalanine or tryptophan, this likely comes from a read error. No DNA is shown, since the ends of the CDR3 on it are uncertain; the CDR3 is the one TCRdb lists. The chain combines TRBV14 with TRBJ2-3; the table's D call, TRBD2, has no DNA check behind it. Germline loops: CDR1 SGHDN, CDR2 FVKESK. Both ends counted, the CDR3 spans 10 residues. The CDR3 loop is CASSQPQRGV.

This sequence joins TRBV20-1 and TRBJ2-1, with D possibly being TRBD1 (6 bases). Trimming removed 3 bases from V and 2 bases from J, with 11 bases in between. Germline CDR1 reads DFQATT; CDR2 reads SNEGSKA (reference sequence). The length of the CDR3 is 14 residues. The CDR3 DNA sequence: TGCAGTGCTAGGTGGCAGGGGACCTACAATGAGCAGTTCTTC. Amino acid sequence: CSARWQGTYNEQFF.